The present TCR beta chain was sequenced within a study of human T cells and chemical hapten exposure. On the study more broadly: Patch tests delivered 0.01% DPC to the upper back and were evaluated at 6 days.

The CDR3 spans 13 residues. J was trimmed by 2 bases and V by 8 bases; bases with no gene match: 5. Germline V lookup: CDR1 ENHRY, CDR2 SYGVKD. Time point noted: patch test 3, about 24 weeks after DPC sensitization. The treatment here: therapeutic diphenylcyclopropenone sensitization with weekly scalp DPC. The study enrolled 18 to 70-year-old alopecia patients suitable for DPC. Single cDNA molecules in the library carried unique molecular identifiers attached during preparation. TCRdb itself ran the RACE reads through MiXCR, one entry per CDR3 protein. The table lists 210,000 or so distinct CDR3 sequences, 24% of them singletons.

The clonotype comes from a woman in her thirties or forties with alopecia areata. Some clones in this sample may be carry-over from other donors' samples. The material sequenced was whole blood, taken in connection with sensitization to the hapten diphenylcyclopropenone (DPC). This chain connects TRBV10-3 to TRBJ2-7; 8 bases line up with TRBD1. The CDR3 protein is CAIAGQATYEQYF. CDR3 coding DNA: TGTGCCATCGCGGGACAGGCAACCTACGAGCAGTACTTC.